This T cell receptor beta chain was sequenced in a study of control samples from healthy donors and cancer patients. Repertoires were generated with immunoSEQ multiplex PCR, while TCRdb's copy carries only in-frame clones and drops some. The data show tens of thousands of clones, approximately 94% seen once. Sequenced input: blood. The clonotype originates from a man aged 25 to 45 in good health.

The CDR3 DNA sequence: TGCGCCAGCAGCTTAAACCCGGGACCACAATACAATGAGCAGTTCTTC. Translation: CASSLNPGPQYNEQFF. The chain combines TRBV5-1 with TRBJ2-1; D might be TRBD1 or TRBD2, each matching 5 bases. From germline, CDR1 is SGHRS and CDR2 YFSETQ. The V gene lost 2 bases and the J gene lost 4 bases, with 16 bases spanning the gap. This CDR3 is built from 16 residues.